This TCR beta chain emerged from a study of blood T cells in healthy people across ages. This clonotype was detected only a few times. Sample-barcoded 5' priming and a J-beta primer mix drove a second PCR of about 6 to 12 cycles. Each CDR3 protein is one row after TCRdb ran MiXCR on the 5' RACE reads. This sample has roughly 1,300,000 distinct CDR3 sequences, with approximately 63% found just once. The CDR3 contains 14 residues. V lost 0 bases to trimming and J lost 1 base, with 6 bases between them. Germline CDR1 and CDR2: MGHRA and YSYEKL. Sequenced sample: blood. The rearrangement uses TRBV4-1 and TRBJ2-5; no firm D call. The receptor's source is a man aged 18 to 30 in good health. CDR3 DNA sequence: TGCGCCAGCAGCCAAGAGCCCAGCCAAGAGACCCAGTACTTC. It codes for CASSQEPSQETQYF.